The subject of this entry is one TCR beta chain. Antigen unknown. The record originates from a study of cytomegalovirus exposure and HLA in healthy donors. Study-wide results and limits: One cluster of highly shared sequence variants probably arose as a sequencing artifact. Investigators reported 150 to 200 TCR beta chains as tied to cytomegalovirus. In a later analysis, at a false discovery rate of 0.05, 16,951 TCR beta sequences matched HLA alleles. TCR beta V- and J-gene trimming, according to a later analysis, was linked to a missense DCLRE1C variant.

V lost 4 bases and J 4 bases, leaving 25 bases between the germline ends. The CDR3 runs to 18 residues. Germline V gives CDR1 ENHRY, CDR2 SYGVKD. PCR amplification relied on 60 Vbeta primers (plus 13 Jbeta primers). TCRdb's table, derived via immunoSEQ multiplex PCR, lists solely in-frame clones and lacks some. Among some 150,000 clones listed, about four fifths were seen once. This clonotype was obtained from a woman in her forties or fifties in good health and CMV-seronegative. The chain links TRBV10-3 to TRBJ1-2; no clear D gene. Sequenced input: PBMCs. This CDR3 is CAISVMASERNQIYGYTF. The CDR3 bases are TGTGCCATCAGTGTAATGGCCAGCGAGAGGAATCAGATCTATGGCTACACCTTC.